This passage covers 13 T cell receptor beta chains from one sample sequenced in a study of OX40 agonist ivuxolimab in advanced cancers. Produced via immunoSEQ multiplex PCR; TCRdb's table is partial and in-frame only. Among approximately 64,000 clones, around 81% were seen once, and the ten largest hold about 3.7%. The specimen was CD4+ or CD8+ T cells sorted from blood, collected in a trial of the OX40 agonist ivuxolimab. Receptor source: an adult with an advanced solid tumor such as melanoma, head and neck, liver or kidney cancer.

V is TRBV6-5 and J is TRBJ2-3; D unclear. The V and J ends lost 2 bases and 0 bases respectively, with 9 bases between them. The CDR3 length is 15 residues. Germline assignment: CDR1 MNHEY and CDR2 SVGAGI. CDR3 in amino acids: CASSYALDSTDTQYF. The CDR3 nucleotides are TGTGCCAGCAGTTACGCTCTGGACAGCACAGATACGCAGTATTTT.

The V call is TRBV6-5, the J call TRBJ2-5; D possibly corresponds to TRBD1 (6 bases). Trimming removed 6 bases from V and 5 bases from J, with 13 bases in between. Looked up from germline, CDR1 is MNHEY and CDR2 is SVGAGI. This CDR3 has 13 amino acids. CDR3 coding DNA: TGTGCCAGCAGGAGACAGGTTCAGGAGACCCAGTACTTC. Its protein product is CASRRQVQETQYF.

This clone has just a few counts. The V gene is TRBV5-5, the J gene TRBJ2-1; no reliable D call. The CDR3 covers 14 residues. The V gene's germline CDR1 is SGHKS and CDR2 YYEKEE (reference sequence). V was cut by 7 bases and J by 5 bases, with 16 bases left in between. In DNA form, the CDR3 reads TGTGCCAGCCACTTCGGGTCTGGAAACAATGAGCAGTTCTTC. Translated, it gives CASHFGSGNNEQFF. Using reference TRBV5-5 and TRBJ2-1 for the parts outside the CDR3, the full variable domain is DAGVTQSPTHLIKTRGQQVTLRCSPISGHKSVSWYQQVLGQGPQFIFQYYEKEERGRGNFPDRFSARQFPNYSSELNVNALLLGDSALYLCASHFGSGNNEQFFGPGTRLTVL.

This rearrangement joins TRBV7-6 to TRBJ2-5; either TRBD1 or TRBD2 may fit D (5 bases each). The CDR3 totals 18 residues. The germline gives CDR1 SGHVS, CDR2 FNYEAQ. Trimming pared 0 bases from V and 4 bases from J, leaving 21 bases between. The CDR3 nucleotides read TGTGCCAGCAGCTTAGCGCGGATGGGGGTCCTTGGTGGAGAGACCCAGTACTTC. It is translated as CASSLARMGVLGGETQYF. Variable domain in full (rest from reference TRBV7-6 and TRBJ2-5): GAGVSQSPRYKVTKRGQDVALRCDPISGHVSLYWYRQALGQGPEFLTYFNYEAQQDKSGLPNDRFSAERPEGSISTLTIQRTEQRDSAMYRCASSLARMGVLGGETQYFGPGTRLLVL.

The chain uses TRBV28 and TRBJ2-5; D is tentatively TRBD1 or TRBD2 (5 bases each). CDR3 length: 14 residues. V lost 3 bases to trimming and J lost 4 bases, with 12 bases between them. CDR1 is MDHEN and CDR2 is SYDVKM in the germline V gene. The CDR3 spells CASSLRQGPETQYF. CDR3 in DNA: TGTGCCAGCAGTTTGAGGCAGGGACCAGAGACCCAGTACTTC.

This rearrangement joins TRBV30 to TRBJ2-6; perhaps TRBD1 as D (6 bases). The CDR3 sequence is 18 residues long. Looked up from germline, CDR1 is GTSNPN and CDR2 is SVGIG (reference sequence). V shed 0 bases and J shed 0 bases, with 15 bases lying between them. The CDR3 is CAWSVRAGAFSGANVLTF. The DNA for the CDR3 is TGTGCCTGGAGTGTACGGGCAGGGGCCTTCTCTGGGGCCAACGTCCTGACTTTC.

This clone was counted between two and nine times. This rearrangement joins TRBV5-6 to TRBJ2-5; 9 bases are shared with TRBD2. J lost 0 bases, V lost 0 bases, and 6 bases had no gene match. Germline assignment: CDR1 SGHDT and CDR2 YYEEEE. This CDR3 is 17 amino acids long. CDR3: CASSLGAAGGYQETQYF. CDR3 coding DNA: TGTGCCAGCAGCTTGGGGGCCGCGGGAGGGTACCAAGAGACCCAGTACTTC.

This clone came up once. The chain combines TRBV28 with TRBJ1-3, with TRBD1 as a possible D gene (5 bases). The CDR3 is made up of 13 amino acids. Trimming shortened V by 2 bases and J by 4 bases, and 6 bases separated the two germline ends. The germline gives CDR1 MDHEN, CDR2 SYDVKM. The CDR3 DNA reads as TGTGCCAGCAGTTTAGGACAAGGAAACACCATATATTTT. Encoded protein: CASSLGQGNTIYF.

The V gene is TRBV29-1, the J gene TRBJ2-7; D tentatively fits TRBD1 or TRBD2 (5 bases each). The germline gives CDR1 SQVTM, CDR2 ANQGSEA. The V gene lost 5 bases and the J gene lost 0 bases, with 11 bases spanning the gap. CDR3 size: 13 residues. CDR3 loop: CSVISGTSYEQYF. CDR3 in DNA: TGCAGCGTTATATCCGGGACCTCCTACGAGCAGTACTTC.

Only one count was recorded for this clone. The rearrangement uses TRBV19 and TRBJ2-7, with 7 bases fitting TRBD1. The germline V gene has CDR1 LNHDA and CDR2 SQIVND (reference sequence). The V segment lost 4 bases and the J segment 7 bases; nucleotides outside the gene matches: 16. The CDR3 contains 16 residues. CDR3 nucleotides: TGTGCCAGTAGTACCCGAGGGACAGTCACCATGGGGGAGCAGTACTTC. Amino acids: CASSTRGTVTMGEQYF.

The gene calls are TRBV4-1 and TRBJ2-3; possibly TRBD2 for D (6 bases). V was cut by 3 bases and J by 9 bases, with 19 bases left in between. This CDR3 contains 15 residues. The germline gives CDR1 MGHRA, CDR2 YSYEKL. CDR3 nucleotide sequence: TGCGCCAGCAGCCATCCAGCGGAGGGCAGAGGCACGCAGTATTTT. Its protein product is CASSHPAEGRGTQYF.

This chain connects TRBV7-9 to TRBJ2-1; the match to TRBD2 covers 8 bases. J gave up 8 bases and V 4 bases, and 7 bases lay outside the gene matches. Germline V gene data show CDR1 as SEHNR and CDR2 as FQNEAQ (reference sequence). The CDR3 is 14 amino acids. The CDR3 DNA reads TGTGCCAGCAGCTCCCAGGGACTAGGTTATGAGCAGTTCTTC. Its protein product is CASSSQGLGYEQFF.

This chain links TRBV6-5 with TRBJ2-5; D is tentatively TRBD1 or TRBD2 (5 bases each). The CDR3 has 14 residues. The ends were cut back, 5 bases at V and 7 bases at J, with 17 bases in the middle. From germline, CDR1 is MNHEY and CDR2 SVGAGI. CDR3 DNA: TGTGCCAGCAGTAGGGACCTTGATCAGCGGACCCAGTACTTC. Residues: CASSRDLDQRTQYF.